This T cell receptor (beta chain) was captured in a study of cytomegalovirus exposure and HLA in healthy donors. The study, taken as a whole, reports: Prior analysis indicated that the majority of TCR beta V segments exhibited productivity approximately 87% or approximately 30% of the time. CMV serostatus was the sole immune exposure data available. Further analysis, carried out later, found HLA-associated TCR beta chains more clonally expanded than equally common other chains.

This CDR3 contains 14 residues. The germline CDR1 and CDR2 sequences are MNHEY and SMNVEV (reference sequence). Trimming at V came to 6 bases and at J to 4 bases, leaving 8 bases not matched to a gene. Amplification used 60 Vbeta primers and 13 Jbeta primers. Profiling relied on immunoSEQ multiplex PCR, and the TCRdb table lists in-frame clones only, not all of them. Of about 150,000 clones listed, about four fifths are singletons. In the case of this clone: Its antigen is undetermined.

While unrecorded immune exposures were likely, the donors were nominally healthy when sampled. Sequenced: PBMCs. This chain links TRBV27 with TRBJ1-1; TRBD1 aligns across 7 bases. The clonotype comes from a man aged 18 to 29 in good health and CMV-seronegative. CDR3: CASRPGGGSTEAFF. DNA for the CDR3: TGTGCCAGCAGGCCAGGGGGAGGCAGCACTGAAGCTTTCTTT.